This entry concerns a single T cell receptor (beta chain). This entry belongs to a study of T-cell reconstitution after alpha-beta-depleted transplantation in children. Germline assignment: CDR1 SGHTA and CDR2 FQGTGA. CDR3 size: 13 residues. The V end was cut by 5 bases, the J end by 3 bases, with 10 bases between. Unique molecular identifiers were incorporated when the TCRbeta library was constructed. MiXCR was run by TCRdb on the PCR reads, yielding one entry per CDR3 protein. Of roughly 300,000 distinct CDR3 sequences listed, around 10% are singletons. This TCR came from a human donor who donated a stem cell graft to a child with acute lymphoblastic leukemia. This chain links TRBV7-3 with TRBJ2-5; D ambiguous. The sequencing here drew on PBMCs from the stem cell graft donor, taken from the stem cell graft. The CDR3 DNA follows: TGTGCCAGCAGCCCCCCCGCGGAAGAGACCCAGTACTTC. Protein sequence: CASSPPAEETQYF.